Following are 27 T cell receptor beta chains from one sample sequenced in a study of cytomegalovirus exposure and HLA in healthy donors. Primers included in the PCR were 60 Vbeta and 13 Jbeta primers. Some clones are missing from TCRdb's copy, which holds only in-frame ones; the method was immunoSEQ multiplex PCR. This sample has approximately 190,000 clones, with over 80% found just once. Sequencing was performed on PBMCs. Receptors were obtained from a man aged 25-40 years in good health and CMV-seronegative.

The chain couples TRBV11-2 to TRBJ1-2, with D perhaps matching TRBD1 (5 bases). Germline CDR1 reads SGHAT; CDR2 reads FQNNGV. This CDR3 has 15 amino acids. Deletions cut 3 bases from V and 5 bases from J, with 16 bases between. CDR3 residues: CASSFVAGMGYGYTF. DNA for the CDR3: TGTGCCAGCAGCTTCGTTGCAGGGATGGGGTATGGCTACACCTTC.

V gene TRBV7-6 combines with J gene TRBJ2-2; 8 nucleotides match TRBD1. The V gene end was trimmed by 4 bases and the J gene end by 2 bases; junction bases not matched to a gene: 3. In germline, CDR1 is SGHVS, CDR2 FNYEAQ. The CDR3 is made up of 15 amino acids. DNA for the CDR3: TGTGCCAGCAGCTCGACAGGGGTAAACACCGGGGAGCTGTTTTTT. Its protein product is CASSSTGVNTGELFF.

The chain combines TRBV28 with TRBJ1-3; possible D gene TRBD1, 5 bases. Germline V CDR1 and CDR2: MDHEN, SYDVKM. V was pared by 5 bases and J by 1 base, with 18 bases between. There are 17 residues in the CDR3. CDR3 nucleotide sequence: TGTGCCAGCAGTACTGCCGGACAATTAACTTCTGGAAACACCATATATTTT. Its protein product is CASSTAGQLTSGNTIYF.

The rearrangement joins TRBV7-9 to TRBJ2-7; tentatively, D is TRBD2 (7 bases). CDR1 is SEHNR, CDR2 FQNEAQ, per germline (reference sequence). The CDR3 contains 14 residues. V shed 10 bases and J shed 5 bases, with 21 bases lying between them. The CDR3 bases are TGTGCCACATCAACAAGGGGGGGCCGCGACGAGCAGTACTTC. Translated: CATSTRGGRDEQYF.

This chain connects TRBV28 to TRBJ2-7; D is possibly TRBD2 (5 bases). The CDR3 has 15 amino acids. V lost 0 bases and J 1 base, leaving 10 bases between the germline ends. Germline CDR1 and CDR2: MDHEN and SYDVKM. The CDR3 sequence is CASSLWRAGSYEQYF. The CDR3 nucleotides are TGTGCCAGCAGTTTATGGAGGGCTGGGTCCTACGAGCAGTACTTC. The full variable domain, completed using reference TRBV28 and TRBJ2-7, is DVKVTQSSRYLVKRTGEKVFLECVQDMDHENMFWYRQDPGLGLRLIYFSYDVKMKEKGDIPEGYSVSREKKERFSLILESASTNQTSMYLCASSLWRAGSYEQYFGPGTRLTVT.

The chain carries TRBV5-4 and TRBJ2-5; possible D gene TRBD1, 6 bases. With 5 bases removed from V and 4 bases from J, the gap between germline ends came to 18 bases. Germline V gene lookup returns CDR1 SGHNT and CDR2 YYREEE (reference sequence). There are 15 residues in the CDR3. CDR3: CASSWGHGTGETQYF. The CDR3 DNA is TGTGCCAGCAGTTGGGGACACGGGACGGGAGAGACCCAGTACTTC.

The chain couples TRBV21-1 to TRBJ2-7; TRBD1, the table's D call, was not compared with the DNA. TRBV21-1 is shown as a pseudogene. There are 13 residues in the CDR3. The CDR3 is CASSSGDAYEQYF. Here the CDR3 DNA reads TGTGCCAGCAGCTCAGGGGACGCCTACGAGCAGTACTTC.

The chain uses TRBV7-8 and TRBJ2-3; 7 nucleotides agree with TRBD2. With 0 bases clipped from V and 0 bases from J, the junction kept 3 bases outside the gene matches. Germline CDR1 SGHVS, CDR2 FQNEAQ. The CDR3 totals 16 residues. The CDR3 loop reads CASSLAGGGSTDTQYF. The CDR3 nucleotides read TGTGCCAGCAGCTTAGCTGGCGGGGGTAGCACAGATACGCAGTATTTT. Full variable domain (rest looked up from reference TRBV7-8 and TRBJ2-3): GAGVSQSPRYKVAKRGQDVALRCDPISGHVSLFWYQQALGQGPEFLTYFQNEAQLDKSGLPSDRFFAERPEGSVSTLKIQRTQQEDSAVYLCASSLAGGGSTDTQYFGPGTRLTVL.

The chain combines TRBV19 with TRBJ2-2; the match to TRBD1 covers 7 bases. The CDR3 covers 15 residues. Germline CDR1 LNHDA, CDR2 SQIVND (reference sequence). V was clipped by 5 bases and J by 8 bases; unmatched bases: 11. CDR3 bases: TGTGCCAGTAGTGTGACCGGGACAGTCTCGGGGGAGCTGTTTTTT. Encoded protein: CASSVTGTVSGELFF.

This chain joins TRBV27 and TRBJ1-5; TRBD1 might be the D (5 bases). Germline CDR1 reads MNHEY; CDR2 reads SMNVEV (reference sequence). This CDR3 is 13 amino acids long. V lost 8 bases and J lost 3, with 11 bases in between. CDR3 amino acids: CASARGINQPQHF. CDR3 in DNA: TGTGCCAGCGCCCGGGGGATCAATCAGCCCCAGCATTTT.

V gene TRBV19 combines with J gene TRBJ2-7; possibly TRBD2 for D (6 bases). This CDR3 has 13 residues. Deletions cut 10 bases from V and 8 bases from J, with 21 bases between. Germline CDR1 LNHDA, CDR2 SQIVND (reference sequence). CDR3 DNA sequence: TGTGCCACCGCCCCACGGAGGGAGAGCAAGCAGTACTTC. Its translation is CATAPRRESKQYF.

The chain links TRBV2 to TRBJ2-3; D is ambiguous. The CDR3 is 13 residues long. The V gene's germline CDR1 is SNHLY and CDR2 FYNNEI. Trimming removed 4 bases from V and 4 bases from J, with 9 bases in between. In nucleotides, the CDR3 is TGTGCCAGCAGTGGTCTCGGTTCAGATACGCAGTATTTT. Encoded protein: CASSGLGSDTQYF.

The gene calls are TRBV25-1 and TRBJ2-3, with D possibly matching TRBD2 (6 bases). There are 14 residues in the CDR3. The germline CDR1 and CDR2 sequences are MGHDK and SYGVNS. Trimming took 4 bases from V and 3 from J, leaving 11 bases between them. CDR3 in DNA: TGTGCCAGCAGTGCTACGGGAGTGACAGATACGCAGTATTTT. It yields the protein CASSATGVTDTQYF. The variable domain in full, completed from reference TRBV25-1 and TRBJ2-3, reads EADIYQTPRYLVIGTGKKITLECSQTMGHDKMYWYQQDPGMELHLIHYSYGVNSTEKGDLSSESTVSRIRTEHFPLTLESARPSHTSQYLCASSATGVTDTQYFGPGTRLTVL.

The genes are TRBV2 and TRBJ2-3, with D possibly being TRBD1 (5 bases). CDR3 length: 16 residues. Per germline, CDR1 SNHLY and CDR2 FYNNEI. V gave up 4 bases and J gave up 0 bases, with 14 bases separating them. CDR3 loop: CASSGKARTSTDTQYF. CDR3 nucleotides: TGTGCCAGCAGTGGAAAGGCCAGGACAAGCACAGATACGCAGTATTTT.

This clone was counted a few times. The rearrangement joins TRBV6-1 to TRBJ1-1; 7 bases are a match to TRBD1. V gave up 8 bases and J gave up 2 bases; unmatched junction bases: 11. Germline CDR1 is MNHNS and CDR2 is SASEGT. The CDR3 totals 15 residues. The CDR3 reads CASSEPRQGNTEAFF. The CDR3 DNA reads as TGTGCCAGCTCCGAGCCCAGACAGGGCAACACTGAAGCTTTCTTT.

The rearrangement links TRBV15 to TRBJ2-5; 10 bases align to TRBD2. There are 16 residues in the CDR3. From germline, CDR1 is LNHNV and CDR2 YYDKDF (reference sequence). With V trimmed by 4 bases and J by 2 bases, 7 bases remained unmatched. CDR3 residues: CATSKERGGPQETQYF. The CDR3 nucleotides are TGTGCCACCAGCAAGGAGCGGGGGGGGCCACAAGAGACCCAGTACTTC.

This sequence joins TRBV5-1 and TRBJ1-6; weak D call: TRBD1 (5 bases). The CDR3 has 15 residues. Between the trimmed V and J ends, which lost 4 bases and 8 bases, there was a span of 16 bases. In germline, CDR1 is SGHRS, CDR2 YFSETQ. Here the CDR3 reads CASSADAGGDSPLHF. The CDR3 nucleotides are TGCGCCAGCAGCGCCGACGCGGGAGGGGATTCACCCCTCCACTTT.

V is TRBV28 and J is TRBJ1-2, with D possibly being TRBD1 (5 bases). The CDR3 runs to 13 residues. The germline gives CDR1 MDHEN, CDR2 SYDVKM. The V and J ends lost 6 bases and 4 bases respectively, with 12 bases between them. The CDR3 here is CASRAGPSYGYTF. The CDR3, as DNA: TGTGCCAGCAGGGCAGGGCCCAGCTATGGCTACACCTTC.

On this clone itself: At one end, the junction sequence differs from germline, possibly due to a read error. The J gene is TRBJ2-2, the V gene TRBV7-7; possible D gene TRBD2, 6 bases. This CDR3 spans 13 amino acids. Germline values: CDR1 SSHAT, CDR2 FNYEAQ (reference sequence). CDR3 in amino acids: CASSLNPASELFF. As DNA, the CDR3 is TGTGCTAGCAGCTTGAACCCGGCTAGCGAACTGTTTTTT.

DNA of the CDR3: TGTGCCAGCAGCTTAGGGTCCGGGGGTGACTCCTACGAGCAGTACTTC. It encodes CASSLGSGGDSYEQYF. The gene calls are TRBV13 and TRBJ2-7; possible D gene TRBD2, 6 bases. The CDR3 loop spans 16 amino acids. Trimming took off 0 bases at V and 0 bases at J, with 12 bases between the two ends. Per germline, CDR1 PRHDT and CDR2 FYEKMQ (reference sequence). The full variable domain, completed using reference TRBV13 and TRBJ2-7, is AAGVIQSPRHLIKEKRETATLKCYPIPRHDTVYWYQQGPGQDPQFLISFYEKMQSDKGSIPDRFSAQQFSDYHSELNMSSLELGDSALYFCASSLGSGGDSYEQYFGPGTRLTVT.

The chain couples TRBV18 to TRBJ1-2; the match to TRBD1 covers 7 bases. The V gene end was trimmed by 3 bases and the J gene end by 9 bases; junction bases not matched to a gene: 7. From germline, CDR1 is KGHSH and CDR2 LQKENI. The CDR3 sequence is 13 residues long. The CDR3 sequence: CASSPGTASSYTF. The CDR3 DNA reads as TGTGCCAGCTCACCCGGGACAGCTTCTAGCTACACCTTC. The full variable domain, with the rest looked up from reference TRBV18 and TRBJ1-2, is NAGVMQNPRHLVRRRGQEARLRCSPMKGHSHVYWYRQLPEEGLKFMVYLQKENIIDESGMPKERFSAEFPKEGPSILRIQQVVRGDSAAYFCASSPGTASSYTFGSGTRLTVV.

The chain couples TRBV28 to TRBJ1-5; possibly TRBD1 for D (5 bases). Germline CDR1 reads MDHEN; CDR2 reads SYDVKM. The CDR3 sequence is 14 residues long. Trimming took off 0 bases at V and 4 bases at J, with 7 bases between the two ends. The CDR3 nucleotides read TGTGCCAGCAGTTTATGGACAGATAATCAGCCCCAGCATTTT. Its protein is CASSLWTDNQPQHF.

The chain is built from TRBV18 and TRBJ1-4; TRBD1 matches at 7 bases. The CDR3 runs to 15 residues. The junction had 11 bases not matched to a gene; V was cut back by 6 bases and J by 7 bases. The germline V gene has CDR1 KGHSH and CDR2 LQKENI. CDR3 sequence: CASSTTGQQTEKLFF. The CDR3 DNA reads TGTGCCAGCTCGACAACGGGACAGCAGACTGAAAAACTGTTTTTT.

The rearrangement joins TRBV5-4 to TRBJ2-1, with TRBD1 as a possible D gene (8 bases). Trimming shortened V by 6 bases and J by 2 bases, and 15 bases separated the two germline ends. CDR1 is SGHNT, CDR2 YYREEE, per germline (reference sequence). The CDR3 is 15 amino acids. The chain's CDR3 is CASNHRGGPYNEQFF. CDR3 bases: TGTGCCAGCAACCACAGGGGGGGGCCCTACAATGAGCAGTTCTTC.

This clone was counted once. This rearrangement joins TRBV5-1 to TRBJ1-4; D is unresolved. The CDR3 runs 15 residues. The V end lost 1 base, the J end lost 0 bases, and 7 bases lay between the germline ends. Germline CDR1 SGHRS, CDR2 YFSETQ. CDR3 residues: CASSLLGATNEKLFF. CDR3 DNA: TGCGCCAGCAGCTTGCTTGGAGCAACTAATGAAAAACTGTTTTTT.

Turning to this clone: At one end the junction does not follow the germline gene, possibly because of a read error. The chain uses TRBV2 and TRBJ2-6; TRBD1 matches 9 bases. Germline values: CDR1 SNHLY, CDR2 FYNNEI. The CDR3 contains 15 residues. The CDR3 region is CASRDRGGGANGLTF. In nucleotides, the CDR3 is TGTGCCAGCAGGGACAGGGGAGGTGGGGCCAACGGCCTGACTTTC.

V and J are TRBV28 and TRBJ2-5; 9 bases are a match to TRBD1. The DNA end lines up better with TRBJ2-7; the J call may be wrong. The CDR3 runs 15 residues. CDR1 MDHEN and CDR2 SYDVKM come from the germline V gene. This CDR3 reads CASSFSGTGYDEQYF. The CDR3 DNA reads as TGTGCCAGCAGTTTTTCCGGGACAGGGTACGACGAGCAGTACTTC.